Shown below are 9 T cell receptor beta chains from a single sample sequenced in a study of T cell responses to AZD1222 COVID-19 vaccine. Assay: immunoSEQ multiplex PCR; the TCRdb copy retains only in-frame clones and omits some. Of some 190,000 clones listed, around 94% are singletons. Sequenced here: peripheral blood, sampled 28 days after the second dose of the MenACWY control vaccine. These receptors were obtained from an adult who received the MenACWY meningococcal vaccine as a control.

With respect to this clone: Other DNA variants within this sample encode the same CDR3. This chain connects TRBV9 to TRBJ2-1; D gene ambiguous. From germline, CDR1 is SGDLS and CDR2 YYNGEE. Between the trimmed V and J ends, which lost 5 bases and 7 bases, there was a span of 4 bases. CDR3 length: 10 amino acids. CDR3 in amino acids: CASSGNEQFF. The CDR3, as DNA: TGTGCCAGCAGTGGTAATGAGCAGTTCTTC.

V and J are TRBV12-3 or TRBV12-4 and TRBJ2-7; D ambiguous. V was clipped by 1 base and J by 3 bases, with 7 bases between them. The CDR3 runs 13 residues. The CDR3 sequence: CASSLVSHYEQYF. CDR3 DNA: TGTGCCAGCAGTTTAGTTAGCCACTACGAGCAGTACTTC.

This chain joins TRBV6-1 and TRBJ2-3; TRBD1 matches 9 bases. CDR1 MNHNS and CDR2 SASEGT come from the germline V gene. The CDR3 contains 17 residues. The V gene end was trimmed by 1 base and the J gene end by 5 bases; junction bases not matched to a gene: 10. As DNA, the CDR3 is TGTGCCAGCAGTGAAGGATATCGGGGACAGGGCAAAGATACGCAGTATTTT. Translation gives CASSEGYRGQGKDTQYF.

J is TRBJ1-2 and V is TRBV7-9, with D possibly TRBD1 on 5 matching bases. V was shortened by 2 bases and J by 2 bases, with 12 bases between the two germline ends. In germline, CDR1 is SEHNR, CDR2 FQNEAQ (reference sequence). The CDR3 runs 15 residues. CDR3 DNA sequence: TGTGCCAGCAGCTTATTCCGGGGCGAAAACTATGGCTACACCTTC. Amino acid sequence: CASSLFRGENYGYTF.

The chain has TRBV21-1 and TRBJ2-7; TRBD1 is taken as the D call from the table, unchecked against the DNA. TRBV21-1 is a pseudogene segment. The CDR3 totals 16 residues. The CDR3 protein is CASSKVMTGARDEQYF. As DNA, the CDR3 is TGTGCCAGCAGCAAAGTTATGACAGGGGCCAGGGACGAGCAGTACTTC.

V is TRBV6-5 and J is TRBJ1-1, with D unresolved. CDR1 and CDR2 (germline): MNHEY, SVGAGI. The CDR3 extends over 15 amino acids. V lost 0 bases to trimming and J lost 0 bases, with 8 bases between them. CDR3 nucleotide sequence: TGTGCCAGCAGTTACTCGGCTACAGTGAACACTGAAGCTTTCTTT. It yields the protein CASSYSATVNTEAFF.

As DNA, the CDR3 is TGTGCCAGTAGTCCCAGCTCACAGGGACCTTTTAATGAAAAACTGTTTTTT. Its translation is CASSPSSQGPFNEKLFF. The V call is TRBV19, the J call TRBJ1-4; possibly TRBD1 for D (6 bases). This CDR3 region has 17 residues. CDR1 and CDR2 from the germline V gene are LNHDA and SQIVND (reference sequence). V dropped 5 bases and J dropped 4 bases, with 20 bases sitting between them.

This chain links TRBV3-1 (or the pseudogene TRBV3-2) with TRBJ2-1; D is undetermined. Germline values: CDR1 LGHDT, CDR2 YNNKEL (reference sequence). CDR3 size: 16 residues. The germline V and J ends were trimmed by 4 bases and 8 bases, with 21 bases remaining between them. The CDR3 DNA sequence: TGTGCCAGCAGCCTTGCCCTTGGACCCTGGCCCTATGAGCAGTTCTTC. Protein: CASSLALGPWPYEQFF.

The genes are TRBV10-3 and TRBJ1-1; 9 bases map to TRBD1. This CDR3 comprises 15 residues. With V trimmed by 6 bases and J by 3 bases, 8 bases remained unmatched. Germline V lookup: CDR1 ENHRY, CDR2 SYGVKD. The CDR3 reads CAIRGGTGSDTEAFF. In DNA, the CDR3 is TGTGCCATCAGGGGTGGGACAGGGTCGGACACTGAAGCTTTCTTT.